The T cell receptor beta chain described here comes from a study of spatial heterogeneity in lung cancer. This CDR3 region has 15 residues. The V end lost 6 bases, the J end lost 6 bases, and 17 bases lay between the germline ends. The time point here: sample taken at primary tumor resection. Tumor, nontumor lung or frozen PBMC supplied whole RNA, sequenced without sorting. TCRdb fed the 5' RACE reads into MiXCR, producing one record per CDR3 protein. The sample has tens of thousands of distinct CDR3 sequences; around 15% are singletons. The source was PBMCs, collected at surgery. The clonotype comes from a male donor with early-stage non-small cell lung cancer. The rearrangement joins TRBV12-3 or TRBV12-4 to TRBJ2-2; D is possibly TRBD1 (6 bases). CDR3 amino acids: CASSLDPGVAGELFF. The CDR3 nucleotides read TGTGCCAGCAGCCTTGATCCAGGGGTAGCCGGGGAGCTGTTTTTT.